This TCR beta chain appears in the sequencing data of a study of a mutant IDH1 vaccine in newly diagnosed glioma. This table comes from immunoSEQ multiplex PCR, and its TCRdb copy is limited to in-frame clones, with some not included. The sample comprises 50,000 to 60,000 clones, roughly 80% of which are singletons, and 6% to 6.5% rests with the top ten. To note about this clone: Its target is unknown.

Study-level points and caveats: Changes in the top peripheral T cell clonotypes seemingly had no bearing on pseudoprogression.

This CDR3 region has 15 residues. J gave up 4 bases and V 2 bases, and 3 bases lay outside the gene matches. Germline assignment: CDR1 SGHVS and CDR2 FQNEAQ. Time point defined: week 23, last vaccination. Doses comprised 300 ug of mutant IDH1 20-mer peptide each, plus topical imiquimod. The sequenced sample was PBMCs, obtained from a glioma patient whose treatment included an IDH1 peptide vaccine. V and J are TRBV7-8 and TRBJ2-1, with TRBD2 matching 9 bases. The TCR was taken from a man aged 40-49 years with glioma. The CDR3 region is CASSLNSGGYNEQFF. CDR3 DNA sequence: TGTGCCAGCAGCTTAAATAGCGGGGGTTACAATGAGCAGTTCTTC.